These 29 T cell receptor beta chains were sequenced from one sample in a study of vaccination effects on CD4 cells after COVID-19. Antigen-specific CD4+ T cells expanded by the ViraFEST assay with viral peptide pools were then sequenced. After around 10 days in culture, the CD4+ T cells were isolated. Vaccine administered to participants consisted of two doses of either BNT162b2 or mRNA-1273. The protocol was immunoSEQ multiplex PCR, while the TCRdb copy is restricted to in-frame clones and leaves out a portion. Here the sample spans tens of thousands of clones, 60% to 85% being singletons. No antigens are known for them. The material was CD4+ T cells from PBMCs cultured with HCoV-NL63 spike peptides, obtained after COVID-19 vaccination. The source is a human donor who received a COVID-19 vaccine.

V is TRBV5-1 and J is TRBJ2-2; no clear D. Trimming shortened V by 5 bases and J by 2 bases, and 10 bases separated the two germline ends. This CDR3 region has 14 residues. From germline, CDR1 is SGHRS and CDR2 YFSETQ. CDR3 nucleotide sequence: TGCGCCAGCAGTTGGTCCCCTAACACCGGGGAGCTGTTTTTT. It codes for CASSWSPNTGELFF.

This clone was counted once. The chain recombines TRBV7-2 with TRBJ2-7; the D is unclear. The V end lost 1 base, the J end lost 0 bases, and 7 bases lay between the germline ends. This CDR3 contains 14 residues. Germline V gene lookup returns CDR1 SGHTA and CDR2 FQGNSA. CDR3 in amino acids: CASSLVPDSYEQYF. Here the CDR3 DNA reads TGTGCCAGCAGCTTAGTACCCGACTCCTACGAGCAGTACTTC.

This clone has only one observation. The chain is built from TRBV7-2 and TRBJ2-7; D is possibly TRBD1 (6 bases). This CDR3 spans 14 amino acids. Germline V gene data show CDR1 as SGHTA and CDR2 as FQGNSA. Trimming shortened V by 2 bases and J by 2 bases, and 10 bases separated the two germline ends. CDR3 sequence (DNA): TGTGCCAGCAGCTTAATGGGGGCCGCCTACGAGCAGTACTTC. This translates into CASSLMGAAYEQYF.

CDR3 region: CASRDPGSSGNTIYF. The DNA of the CDR3 is TGTGCCAGCAGAGACCCAGGTTCCTCTGGAAACACCATATATTTT. The V gene is TRBV25-1, the J gene TRBJ1-3; D not resolved. The germline V and J ends were trimmed by 6 bases and 0 bases, with 12 bases remaining between them. The CDR3 is 15 residues long. Germline loops: CDR1 MGHDK, CDR2 SYGVNS.

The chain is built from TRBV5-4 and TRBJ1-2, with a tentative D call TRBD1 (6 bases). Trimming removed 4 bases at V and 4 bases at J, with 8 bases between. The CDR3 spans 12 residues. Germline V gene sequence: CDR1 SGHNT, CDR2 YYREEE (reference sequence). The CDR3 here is CASSTDSYGYTF. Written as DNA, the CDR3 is TGTGCCAGCAGCACGGACAGCTATGGCTACACCTTC.

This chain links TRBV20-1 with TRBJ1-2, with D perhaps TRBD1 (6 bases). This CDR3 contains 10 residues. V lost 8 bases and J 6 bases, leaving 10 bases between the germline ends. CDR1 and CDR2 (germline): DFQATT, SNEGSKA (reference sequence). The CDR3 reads CSLEGDGYTF. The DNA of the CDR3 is TGCAGTCTGGAGGGGGATGGCTACACCTTC.

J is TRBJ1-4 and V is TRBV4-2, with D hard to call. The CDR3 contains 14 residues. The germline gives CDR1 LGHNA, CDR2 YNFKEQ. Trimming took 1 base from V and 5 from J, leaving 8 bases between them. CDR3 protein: CASSQGEANEKLFF. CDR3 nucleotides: TGTGCCAGCAGCCAAGGGGAGGCAAATGAAAAACTGTTTTTT.

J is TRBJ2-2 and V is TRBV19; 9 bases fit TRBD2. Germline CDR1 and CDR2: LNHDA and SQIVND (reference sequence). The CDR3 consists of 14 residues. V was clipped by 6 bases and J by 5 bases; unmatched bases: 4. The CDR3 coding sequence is TGTGCCAGTAGCAGCGGGGGGCGGACCGGGGAGCTGTTTTTT. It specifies CASSSGGRTGELFF. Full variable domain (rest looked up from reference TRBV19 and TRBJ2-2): DGGITQSPKYLFRKEGQNVTLSCEQNLNHDAMYWYRQDPGQGLRLIYYSQIVNDFQKGDIAEGYSVSREKKESFPLTVTSAQKNPTAFYLCASSSGGRTGELFFGEGSRLTVL.

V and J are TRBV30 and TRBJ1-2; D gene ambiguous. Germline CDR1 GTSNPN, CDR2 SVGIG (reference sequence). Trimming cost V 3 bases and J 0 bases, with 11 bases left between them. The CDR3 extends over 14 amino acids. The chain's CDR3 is CAWSVGGANYGYTF. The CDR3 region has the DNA TGTGCCTGGAGCGTCGGCGGAGCTAACTATGGCTACACCTTC.

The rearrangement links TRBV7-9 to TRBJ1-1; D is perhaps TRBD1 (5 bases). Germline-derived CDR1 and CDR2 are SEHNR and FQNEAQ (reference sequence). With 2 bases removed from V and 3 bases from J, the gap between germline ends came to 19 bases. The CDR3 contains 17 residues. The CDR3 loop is CASSLTTRGTLYTEAFF. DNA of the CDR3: TGTGCCAGCAGCTTAACAACGCGGGGGACGCTCTACACTGAAGCTTTCTTT.

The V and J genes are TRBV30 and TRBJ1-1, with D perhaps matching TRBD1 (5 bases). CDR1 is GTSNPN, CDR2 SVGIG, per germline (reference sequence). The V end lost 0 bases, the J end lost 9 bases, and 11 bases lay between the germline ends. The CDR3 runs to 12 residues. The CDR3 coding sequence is TGTGCCTGGAGTGTTCGGGGGACTCAAGCTTTCTTT. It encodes CAWSVRGTQAFF.

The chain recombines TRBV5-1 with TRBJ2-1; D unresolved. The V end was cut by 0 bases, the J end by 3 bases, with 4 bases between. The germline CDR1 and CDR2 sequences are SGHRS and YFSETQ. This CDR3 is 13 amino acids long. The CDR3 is CASSLGGYNEQFF. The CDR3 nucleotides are TGCGCCAGCAGCTTGGGTGGCTACAATGAGCAGTTCTTC.

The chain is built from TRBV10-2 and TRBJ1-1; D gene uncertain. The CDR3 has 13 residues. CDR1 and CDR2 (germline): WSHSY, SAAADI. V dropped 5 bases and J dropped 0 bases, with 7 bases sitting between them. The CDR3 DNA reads TGCGCCAGCAGTCGTACGTTGAACACTGAAGCTTTCTTT. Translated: CASSRTLNTEAFF.

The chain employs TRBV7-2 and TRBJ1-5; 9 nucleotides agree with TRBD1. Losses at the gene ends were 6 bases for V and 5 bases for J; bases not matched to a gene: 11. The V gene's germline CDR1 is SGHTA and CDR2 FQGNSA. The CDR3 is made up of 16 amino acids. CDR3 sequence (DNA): TGTGCCAGCAGGGAAACTGGGACAGGGAGGGATCAGCCCCAGCATTTT. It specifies CASRETGTGRDQPQHF.

The CDR3 reads CASSGRRGDEKLFF. The CDR3 coding sequence is TGTGCCAGCAGTGGTCGGAGAGGGGATGAAAAACTGTTTTTT. This rearrangement joins TRBV2 to TRBJ1-4; TRBD1 is a possible D gene (5 bases). The CDR3 totals 14 residues. Trimming shortened V by 4 bases and J by 6 bases, and 12 bases separated the two germline ends. Germline values: CDR1 SNHLY, CDR2 FYNNEI.

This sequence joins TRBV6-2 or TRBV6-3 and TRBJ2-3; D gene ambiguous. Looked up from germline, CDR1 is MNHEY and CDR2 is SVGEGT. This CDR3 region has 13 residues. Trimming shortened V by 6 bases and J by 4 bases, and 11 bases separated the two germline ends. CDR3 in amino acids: CASSSQVADTQYF. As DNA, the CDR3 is TGTGCCAGCAGCTCCCAAGTTGCAGATACGCAGTATTTT.

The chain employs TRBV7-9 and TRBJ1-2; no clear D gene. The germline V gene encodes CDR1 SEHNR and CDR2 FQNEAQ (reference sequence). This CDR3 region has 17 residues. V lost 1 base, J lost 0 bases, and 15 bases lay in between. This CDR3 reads CASSLVTSFFSNYGYTF. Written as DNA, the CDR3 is TGTGCCAGCAGCTTAGTGACGTCCTTCTTCTCTAACTATGGCTACACCTTC.

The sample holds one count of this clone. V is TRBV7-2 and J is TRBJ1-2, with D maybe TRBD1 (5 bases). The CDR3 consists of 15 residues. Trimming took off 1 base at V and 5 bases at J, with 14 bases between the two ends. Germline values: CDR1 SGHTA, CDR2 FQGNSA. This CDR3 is CASSLGGRVRYGYTF. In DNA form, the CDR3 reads TGTGCCAGCAGCTTAGGCGGCAGGGTACGTTATGGCTACACCTTC.

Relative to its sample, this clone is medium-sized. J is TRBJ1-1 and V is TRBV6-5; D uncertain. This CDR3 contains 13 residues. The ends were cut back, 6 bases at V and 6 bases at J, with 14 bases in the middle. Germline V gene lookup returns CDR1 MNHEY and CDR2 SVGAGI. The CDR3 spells CASRSFTAAEAFF. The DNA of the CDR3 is TGTGCCAGCAGATCCTTTACGGCGGCTGAAGCTTTCTTT.

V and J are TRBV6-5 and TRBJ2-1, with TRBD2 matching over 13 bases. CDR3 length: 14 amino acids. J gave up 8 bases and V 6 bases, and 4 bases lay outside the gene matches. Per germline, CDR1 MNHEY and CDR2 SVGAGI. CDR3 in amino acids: CASRLGLAGDEQFF. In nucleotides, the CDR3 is TGTGCCAGCAGGCTAGGACTAGCGGGAGATGAGCAGTTCTTC.

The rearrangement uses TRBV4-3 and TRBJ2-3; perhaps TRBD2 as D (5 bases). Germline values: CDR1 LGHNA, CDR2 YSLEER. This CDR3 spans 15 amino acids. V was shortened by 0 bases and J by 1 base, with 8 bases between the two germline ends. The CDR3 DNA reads TGCGCCAGCAGCCAAGAGGGCGGGCGCACAGATACGCAGTATTTT. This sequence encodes CASSQEGGRTDTQYF.

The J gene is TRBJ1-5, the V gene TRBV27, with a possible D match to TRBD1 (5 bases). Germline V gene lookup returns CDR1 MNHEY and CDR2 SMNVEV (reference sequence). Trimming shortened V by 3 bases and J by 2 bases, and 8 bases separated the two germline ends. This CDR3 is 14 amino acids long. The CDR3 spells CASSFLQGNQPQHF. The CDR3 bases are TGTGCCAGCAGTTTTTTACAGGGCAATCAGCCCCAGCATTTT.

CDR3 DNA sequence: TGTGCTAGTGGTTTGGGGACCGGGACAGGTAACAATGAGCAGTTCTTC. Protein sequence: CASGLGTGTGNNEQFF. The chain has TRBV12-5 and TRBJ2-1, with 8 positions matching TRBD1. There are 16 residues in the CDR3. Trimming took 1 base from V and 5 from J; bases not matched to a gene: 7. Germline CDR1 is LGHNT and CDR2 is FRNRAP.

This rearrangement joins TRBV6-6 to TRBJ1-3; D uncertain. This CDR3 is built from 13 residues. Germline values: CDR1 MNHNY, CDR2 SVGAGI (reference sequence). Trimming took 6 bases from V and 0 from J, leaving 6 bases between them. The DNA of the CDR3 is TGTGCCAGCAGATCAATCTCTGGAAACACCATATATTTT. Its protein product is CASRSISGNTIYF.

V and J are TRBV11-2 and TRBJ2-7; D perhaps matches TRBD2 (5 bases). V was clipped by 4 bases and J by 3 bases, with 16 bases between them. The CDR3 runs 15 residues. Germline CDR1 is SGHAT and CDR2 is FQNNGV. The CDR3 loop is CASSSVLAQLYEQYF. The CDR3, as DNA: TGTGCCAGCAGCTCCGTCCTAGCCCAACTCTACGAGCAGTACTTC.

The CDR3 coding sequence is TGTGCCAGCAGTTACGGCGACAGACCCAACTATGGCTACACCTTC. Amino acids: CASSYGDRPNYGYTF. This chain uses TRBV6-2 or TRBV6-3 with TRBJ1-2; D is possibly TRBD1 (5 bases). Deletions cut 2 bases from V and 2 bases from J, with 12 bases between. CDR1 is MNHEY, CDR2 SVGEGT, per germline. The CDR3 loop spans 15 amino acids.

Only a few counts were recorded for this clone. The CDR3 here is CATSDSGQPEAFF. In nucleotides, the CDR3 is TGTGCCACCAGTGACTCGGGCCAACCTGAAGCTTTCTTT. This chain joins TRBV24-1 and TRBJ1-1; D is unclear. This CDR3 is 13 amino acids long. Germline lookup yields CDR1 KGHDR and CDR2 SFDVKD. V was shortened by 4 bases and J by 6 bases, with 11 bases between the two germline ends.

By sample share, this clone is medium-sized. The CDR3 region has the DNA TGTGCCAGCAGCAACCCGACAGGGGGAAACACCATATATTTT. Protein: CASSNPTGGNTIYF. The chain links TRBV5-4 to TRBJ1-3; 7 bases are a match to TRBD1. The V gene's germline CDR1 is SGHNT and CDR2 YYREEE (reference sequence). The V gene end was trimmed by 4 bases and the J gene end by 4 bases; junction bases not matched to a gene: 5. The CDR3 runs 14 residues. Combining the CDR3 with reference TRBV5-4 and TRBJ1-3 gives the whole variable domain ETGVTQSPTHLIKTRGQQVTLRCSSQSGHNTVSWYQQALGQGPQFIFQYYREEENGRGNFPPRFSGLQFPNYSSELNVNALELDDSALYLCASSNPTGGNTIYFGEGSWLTVV.

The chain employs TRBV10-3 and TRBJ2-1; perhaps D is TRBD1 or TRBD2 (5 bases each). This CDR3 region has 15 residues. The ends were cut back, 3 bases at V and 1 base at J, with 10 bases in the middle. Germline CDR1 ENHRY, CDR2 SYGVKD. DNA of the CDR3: TGTGCCATCAGTGATGGGGGTGGTTCCTACAATGAGCAGTTCTTC. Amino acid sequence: CAISDGGGSYNEQFF.